These T cell receptor beta chains were read from a single sample in a study of T cell responses to AZD1222 COVID-19 vaccine. TCRdb's copy holds only in-frame clones and misses some; the assay was immunoSEQ multiplex PCR. Of roughly 120,000 clones in the sample, roughly 84% were seen once. Specimen: peripheral blood, collected on day 0 of AZD1222 vaccination. The receptors were gathered from an adult in good health. The CDR3 runs from the conserved cysteine through the conserved F or W. The D gene is left open where the match is weak. Expanded clones are given a class, and other clones once, few, many or no size at all.

j_gene | d_gene | abundance | v_gene | CDR3nt | CDR3aa
TRBJ1-1 | - | - | TRBV12-3/TRBV12-4 | TGTGCCGTACAGGAAGGGGATGACACTGAAGCTTTCTTT | CAVQEGDDTEAFF
TRBJ1-3 | - | - | TRBV12-3/TRBV12-4 | TGTGCCAGCAGTTGGACAGCTGGAAACACCATATATTTT | CASSWTAGNTIYF
TRBJ1-1 | - | - | TRBV29-1 | TGCAGCGTTGAAGGGACTCTTCGGACTGAAGCTTTCTTT | CSVEGTLRTEAFF
TRBJ1-6 | - | - | TRBV5-6 | TGTGCCAGCAGCCCCGGACAGCCGTCTTCCTCCCTCCACTTT | CASSPGQPSSSLHF
TRBJ1-1 | - | - | TRBV7-2 | TGTGCCAGCAGCTCGGGACTCATGAACACTGAAGCTTTCTTT | CASSSGLMNTEAFF
TRBJ2-1 | - | - | TRBV7-2 | TGTGCCAGCAGCTTAGATGTAGGGGCACACAATGAGCAGTTCTTC | CASSLDVGAHNEQFF
TRBJ2-5 | - | - | TRBV11-2 | TGTGCCAGCAGCCTCAACGCGGGTGCTGAGACCCAGTACTTC | CASSLNAGAETQYF
TRBJ1-2 | TRBD1 | - | TRBV19 | TGTGCCAGTAGCACTGACAGGGGGTTCGGTGGCTACACCTTC | CASSTDRGFGGYTF
TRBJ1-5 | TRBD1 | - | TRBV6-6 | TGTGCCAGCAGCTCAAGTGGACAGGGGGAAATTCAGCCCCAGCATTTT | CASSSSGQGEIQPQHF
TRBJ2-3 | TRBD2 | - | TRBV9 | TGTGCCAGCAGAACCAGCGGGAGTAGCACAGATACGCAGTATTTT | CASRTSGSSTDTQYF
TRBJ2-3 | - | - | TRBV29-1 | TGCAGCGTTGAAAACACTAGAGAGACTGGTCGCAGGTATTTT | CSVENTRETGRRYF
TRBJ1-3 | - | - | TRBV7-9 | TGTGCCAGCAGCGGACCCCCTTCAGGTACTGGAAACACCATATATTTT | CASSGPPSGTGNTIYF
TRBJ1-1 | - | - | TRBV19 | TGTGCCAGTAGTCCCCGCTTCCAGGGAACTGAAGCTTTCTTT | CASSPRFQGTEAFF
TRBJ1-1 | - | - | TRBV30 | TGTGCCTGCAGCACGGAGGGGCCGAAGTTGAACACTGAAGCTTTCTTT | CACSTEGPKLNTEAFF
TRBJ1-2 | - | - | TRBV6-2/TRBV6-3 | TGTGCCAGCAGCCGGACGGCCTACTATGGCTACACCTTC | CASSRTAYYGYTF
TRBJ2-1 | - | - | TRBV10-1 | TGCGCCAGCATTCTGATTCGTAGGGGGTTCCCCTACAATGAGCAGTTCTTC | CASILIRRGFPYNEQFF
TRBJ2-7 | - | - | TRBV28 | TGTGCCAGCAGACGCTCGGGGGACTTAAGCTACGAGCAGTACTTC | CASRRSGDLSYEQYF
TRBJ1-2 | TRBD1 | - | TRBV15 | TGTGCCACCAGCAGAGATAGAGTGACAGGGGGTGGCTACACCTTC | CATSRDRVTGGGYTF
TRBJ2-1 | - | - | TRBV21-1 | TGTGCCAGCAGCACTCGGACTAGCGGGAGATTCAATGAGCAGTTCTTC | CASSTRTSGRFNEQFF
TRBJ2-3 | - | - | TRBV7-9 | TGTGCCAGCAGCCACGGCGTTTTGGATACGCAGTATTTT | CASSHGVLDTQYF
TRBJ2-7 | TRBD1 | few | TRBV2 | TGTGCCAGCAGTGAAAGGCCAGGGGGCAGGTACGAGCAGTACTTC | CASSERPGGRYEQYF
TRBJ2-7 | - | once | TRBV11-2 | TGTGCCAGCTATGAGGGAGGCGACGAGCAGTACTTC | CASYEGGDEQYF
TRBJ2-3 | - | few | TRBV7-8 | TGTGCCAGCAGTCAAAGAACAGATACGCAGTATTTT | CASSQRTDTQYF
TRBJ1-4 | TRBD1 | - | TRBV9 | TGTGCCAGCAGCCCACCGGGACAGATTGAAAAACTGTTTTTT | CASSPPGQIEKLFF
TRBJ1-1 | - | - | TRBV20-1 | TGCAGTGCTAGTACAGGACATAACACTGAAGCTTTCTTT | CSASTGHNTEAFF
TRBJ2-3 | - | - | TRBV7-3 | TGTGCCAGCAGCTTATCCGGTGGCACAGATACGCAGTATTTT | CASSLSGGTDTQYF
TRBJ2-1 | - | - | TRBV5-4 | TGTGCCAGCAGCTCCCCAGGGGCTTCAGGGCGTAGCATCAATGAGCAGTTCTTC | CASSSPGASGRSINEQFF
TRBJ2-5 | TRBD1 | once | TRBV7-3 | TGTGCCAGCAGCTCGAGGACAGGGATCGGAGAGACCCAGTACTTC | CASSSRTGIGETQYF
TRBJ1-3 | - | - | TRBV3-1/TRBV3-2 | TGTGCCAGCAGCCTCGACTCTGGAAACACCATATATTTT | CASSLDSGNTIYF
TRBJ2-3 | - | - | TRBV21-1 | TGTGCCAGCAGGAAAGAGACCAGGGGGCTCGCAGATACGCAGTATTTT | CASRKETRGLADTQYF
TRBJ2-7 | TRBD1 | - | TRBV5-1 | TGCGCCAGCAGCTTGGGTATGCAGGGGGCGCATGGTCCTCCTTCGGGGTACTACGAGCAGTACTTC | CASSLGMQGAHGPPSGYYEQYF
TRBJ1-1 | - | few | TRBV5-1 | TGCGCCAGCAGCTTGCGGGAAGGGAACACTGAAGCTTTCTTT | CASSLREGNTEAFF
TRBJ2-7 | - | - | TRBV6-5 | TGTGCCAGCAGTTACACGGGGGCAGCGTACGAGCAGTACTTC | CASSYTGAAYEQYF
TRBJ1-1 | - | once | TRBV9 | TGTGCCAGCAGCCATTCTGTCGGGGTAGTGGTGAACACTGAAGCTTTCTTT | CASSHSVGVVVNTEAFF
TRBJ1-1 | - | - | TRBV7-2 | TGTGCCAGCAGCTCGGGCTCAGGCACTGAAGCTTTCTTT | CASSSGSGTEAFF
TRBJ2-5 | TRBD2 | - | TRBV4-2 | TGTGCCAGCAGCCAAGAGGGAGCGGGAGGGCAAGAGACCCAGTACTTC | CASSQEGAGGQETQYF
TRBJ1-2 | - | - | TRBV19 | TGTGCCAGTACCCAGCGGGGGCCGAGCTATGGCTACACCTTC | CASTQRGPSYGYTF
TRBJ1-2 | TRBD1 | - | TRBV7-9 | TGTGCCAGCAGCTACACAGGGGGCGGCTATGGCTACACCTTC | CASSYTGGGYGYTF
TRBJ2-1 | TRBD2 | - | TRBV5-1 | TGCGCCAGCAGCTTGGGTAGCGGGAGGGGAAATGAGCAGTTCTTC | CASSLGSGRGNEQFF
TRBJ1-6 | - | - | TRBV7-9 | TGTGCCAGCAGCTTGAGTCAGCTGAATAATTCACCCCTCCACTTT | CASSLSQLNNSPLHF
TRBJ1-4 | TRBD1 | - | TRBV7-9 | TGTGCCAGCAGCTTAGCCGGGACAGCTAATGAAAAACTGTTTTTT | CASSLAGTANEKLFF
TRBJ2-3 | TRBD1 | once | TRBV7-2 | TGTGCCAGCAGCCCAGACAGGGGGCGGGCAGATACGCAGTATTTT | CASSPDRGRADTQYF
TRBJ2-7 | TRBD1 | - | TRBV29-1 | TGCAGCGTTCACACAGGGGGCGCGGGGGAGCAGTACTTC | CSVHTGGAGEQYF
TRBJ2-1 | - | once | TRBV6-5 | TGTGCCAGCAGTTACTCCAACAATGAGCAGTTCTTC | CASSYSNNEQFF
TRBJ1-1 | - | - | TRBV4-1 | TGCGCCAGCAGACAGGGTACTGAAGCTTTCTTT | CASRQGTEAFF
TRBJ1-6 | TRBD1 | - | TRBV7-3 | TGTGCCAGCAGCCAAAACAGGGGCCGTAATTCACCCCTCCACTTT | CASSQNRGRNSPLHF
TRBJ1-2 | TRBD1 | - | TRBV29-1 | TGCAGCGTTGAAGACTTCGGGACAGGGGGCTCCTATGGCTACACCTTC | CSVEDFGTGGSYGYTF
TRBJ2-2 | TRBD1 | - | TRBV5-5 | TGTGCCAGCAGCGGGGGACAGGGCACCACCGGGGAGCTGTTTTTT | CASSGGQGTTGELFF
TRBJ2-5 | - | - | TRBV12-3/TRBV12-4 | TGTGCCAGCACGCGGACCCAGTACTTC | CASTRTQYF
TRBJ1-6 | TRBD1 | once | TRBV3-1/TRBV3-2 | TGTGCCAGCAGCCAAGTCAGGGGGAGCTCCTATAATTCACCCCTCCACTTT | CASSQVRGSSYNSPLHF
TRBJ1-5 | - | - | TRBV6-2/TRBV6-3 | TGTGCCAGCAGTCCAAGCGAGGGGGATCCCAATCAGCCCCAGCATTTT | CASSPSEGDPNQPQHF
TRBJ1-1 | - | - | TRBV4-3 | TGCGCCAGCAGCCAACAGGGACGTGTTCATTCTGAAGCTTTCTTT | CASSQQGRVHSEAFF
TRBJ2-7 | - | - | TRBV2 | TGTGCCAGCAATGTCGGGGGCCCCTACGAGCAGTACTTC | CASNVGGPYEQYF
TRBJ2-1 | TRBD2 | - | TRBV7-8 | TGTGCCAGCAGGTCTAGCGGGACTAGCGGGGGCTACAATGAGCAGTTCTTC | CASRSSGTSGGYNEQFF
TRBJ2-7 | - | - | TRBV28 | TGTGCCAGCAGTGTTTCCTACGAGCAGTACTTC | CASSVSYEQYF
TRBJ1-5 | TRBD1 | - | TRBV6-5 | TGTGCCAGCAGTCTTAATAGGGGGCGCGATCAGCCCCAGCATTTT | CASSLNRGRDQPQHF
TRBJ2-3 | TRBD1 | - | TRBV5-1 | TGCGCCAGCAGCCTGGGACAGGGGGCGAAGACAGATACGCAGTATTTT | CASSLGQGAKTDTQYF
TRBJ2-7 | - | - | TRBV19 | TGTGCCAGTAGTATAAACAGGGCCTACGAGCAGTACTTC | CASSINRAYEQYF
TRBJ1-1 | TRBD1 | - | TRBV7-8 | TGTGCCAGCAGCTCAGAGGACAGGGGGAACACTGAAGCTTTCTTT | CASSSEDRGNTEAFF